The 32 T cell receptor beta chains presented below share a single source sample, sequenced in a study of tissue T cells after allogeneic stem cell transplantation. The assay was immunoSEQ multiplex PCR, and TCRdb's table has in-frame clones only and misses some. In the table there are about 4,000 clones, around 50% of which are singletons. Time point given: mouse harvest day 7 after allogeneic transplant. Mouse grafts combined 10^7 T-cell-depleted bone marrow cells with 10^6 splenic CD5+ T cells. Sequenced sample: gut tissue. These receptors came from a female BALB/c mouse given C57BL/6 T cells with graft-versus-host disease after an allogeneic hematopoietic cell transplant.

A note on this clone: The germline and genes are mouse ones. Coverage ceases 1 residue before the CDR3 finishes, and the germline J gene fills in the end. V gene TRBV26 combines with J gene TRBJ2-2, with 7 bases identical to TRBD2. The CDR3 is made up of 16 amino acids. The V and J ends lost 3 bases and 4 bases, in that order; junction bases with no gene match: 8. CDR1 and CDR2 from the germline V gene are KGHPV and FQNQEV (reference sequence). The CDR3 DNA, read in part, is TGTGCCAGCAGTCTCGGGGCTGGGGGAGGCACCGGGCAGCTCTAC. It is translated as CASSLGAGGGTGQLY. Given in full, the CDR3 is CASSLGAGGGTGQLYF.

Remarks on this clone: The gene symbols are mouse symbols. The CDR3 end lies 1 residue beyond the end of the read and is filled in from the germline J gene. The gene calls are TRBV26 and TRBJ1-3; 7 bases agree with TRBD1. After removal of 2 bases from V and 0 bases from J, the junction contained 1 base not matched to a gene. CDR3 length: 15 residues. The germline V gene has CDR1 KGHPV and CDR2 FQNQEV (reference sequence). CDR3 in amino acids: CASSLGTVSGNTLYF. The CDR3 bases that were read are TGTGCCAGCAGTCTGGGGACAGTTTCTGGAAATACGCTCTAT.

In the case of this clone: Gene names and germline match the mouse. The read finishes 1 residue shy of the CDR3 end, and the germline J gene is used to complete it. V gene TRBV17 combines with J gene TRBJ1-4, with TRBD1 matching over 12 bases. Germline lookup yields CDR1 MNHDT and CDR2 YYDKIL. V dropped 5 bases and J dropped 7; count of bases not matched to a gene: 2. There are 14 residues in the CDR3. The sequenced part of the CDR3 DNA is TGTGCTAGCAGTGGGACAGGGGGCACCGAAAGATTATTT. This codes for CASSGTGGTERLF. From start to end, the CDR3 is CASSGTGGTERLFF.

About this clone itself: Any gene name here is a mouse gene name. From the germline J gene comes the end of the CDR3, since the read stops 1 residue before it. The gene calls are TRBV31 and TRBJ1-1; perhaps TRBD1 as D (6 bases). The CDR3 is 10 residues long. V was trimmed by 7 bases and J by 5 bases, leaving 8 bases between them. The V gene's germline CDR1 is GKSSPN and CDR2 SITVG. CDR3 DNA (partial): TGTGCCTACAGGGAGACAGAAGTCTTC. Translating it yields CAYRETEVF. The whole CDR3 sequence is CAYRETEVFF.

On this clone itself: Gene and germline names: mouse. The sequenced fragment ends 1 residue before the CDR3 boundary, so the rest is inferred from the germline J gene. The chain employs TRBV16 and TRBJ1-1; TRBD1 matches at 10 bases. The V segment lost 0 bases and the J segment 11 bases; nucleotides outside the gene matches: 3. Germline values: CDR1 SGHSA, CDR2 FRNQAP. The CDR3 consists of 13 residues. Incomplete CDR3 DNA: TGTGCAAGCAGCTTAGAAGGGACAGGGGACGTCTTC. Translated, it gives CASSLEGTGDVF. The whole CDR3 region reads CASSLEGTGDVFF.

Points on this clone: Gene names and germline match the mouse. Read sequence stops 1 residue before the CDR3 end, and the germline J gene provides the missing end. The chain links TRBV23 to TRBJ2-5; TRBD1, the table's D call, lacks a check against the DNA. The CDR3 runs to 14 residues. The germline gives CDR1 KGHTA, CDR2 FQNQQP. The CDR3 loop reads CSSSPYRNQDTQYF. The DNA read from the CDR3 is TGCTCCAGCAGTCCTTACAGGAACCAAGACACCCAGTAC.

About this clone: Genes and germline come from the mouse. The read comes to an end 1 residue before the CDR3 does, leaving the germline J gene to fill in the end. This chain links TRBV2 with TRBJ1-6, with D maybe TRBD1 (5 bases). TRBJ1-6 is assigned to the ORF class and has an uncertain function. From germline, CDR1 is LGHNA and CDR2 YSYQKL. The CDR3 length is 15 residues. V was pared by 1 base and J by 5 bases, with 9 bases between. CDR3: CASSQGQGDNSPLYF. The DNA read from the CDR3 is TGTGCCAGCAGCCAAGGACAAGGGGATAATTCGCCCCTCTAC.

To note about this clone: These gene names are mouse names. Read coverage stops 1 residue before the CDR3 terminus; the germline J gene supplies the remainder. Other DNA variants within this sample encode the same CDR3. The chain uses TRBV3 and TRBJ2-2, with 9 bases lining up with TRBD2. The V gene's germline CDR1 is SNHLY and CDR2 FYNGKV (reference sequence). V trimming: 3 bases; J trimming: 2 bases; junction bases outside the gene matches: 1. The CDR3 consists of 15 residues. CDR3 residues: CASSLLGGNTGQLYF. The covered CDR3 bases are TGTGCCAGCAGCTTGCTGGGGGGGAACACCGGGCAGCTCTAC. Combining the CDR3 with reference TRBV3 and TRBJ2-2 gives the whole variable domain GPKVLQIPSHQIIDMGQMVTLNCDPVSNHLYFYWYKQILGQQMEFLVNFYNGKVMEKSKLFKDQFSVERPDGSYFTLKIQPTALEDSAVYFCASSLLGGNTGQLYFGEGSKLTVL.

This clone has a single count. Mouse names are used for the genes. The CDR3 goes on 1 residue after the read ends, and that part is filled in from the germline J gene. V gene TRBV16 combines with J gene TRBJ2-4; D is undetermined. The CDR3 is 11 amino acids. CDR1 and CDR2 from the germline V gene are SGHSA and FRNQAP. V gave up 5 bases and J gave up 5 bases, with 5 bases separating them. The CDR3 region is CASSPRNTLYF. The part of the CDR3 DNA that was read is TGTGCAAGCAGCCCGCGAAACACCTTGTAC.

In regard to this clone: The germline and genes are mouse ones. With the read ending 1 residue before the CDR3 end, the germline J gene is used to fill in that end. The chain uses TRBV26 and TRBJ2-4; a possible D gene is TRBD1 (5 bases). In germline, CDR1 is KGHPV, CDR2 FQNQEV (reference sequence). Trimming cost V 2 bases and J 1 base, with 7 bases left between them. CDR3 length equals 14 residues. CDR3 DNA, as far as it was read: TGTGCCAGCAGTCTGAGGGGAGGTCAAAACACCTTGTAC. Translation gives CASSLRGGQNTLY. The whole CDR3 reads CASSLRGGQNTLYF.

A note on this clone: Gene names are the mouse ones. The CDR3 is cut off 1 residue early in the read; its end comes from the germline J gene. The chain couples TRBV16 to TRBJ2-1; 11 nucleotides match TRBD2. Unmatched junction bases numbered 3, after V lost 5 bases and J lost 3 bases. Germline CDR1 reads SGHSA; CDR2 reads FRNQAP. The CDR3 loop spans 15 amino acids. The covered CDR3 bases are TGTGCAAGCAGCCTCGACTGGGGGGGCTATGCTGAGCAGTTC. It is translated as CASSLDWGGYAEQF. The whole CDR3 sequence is CASSLDWGGYAEQFF.

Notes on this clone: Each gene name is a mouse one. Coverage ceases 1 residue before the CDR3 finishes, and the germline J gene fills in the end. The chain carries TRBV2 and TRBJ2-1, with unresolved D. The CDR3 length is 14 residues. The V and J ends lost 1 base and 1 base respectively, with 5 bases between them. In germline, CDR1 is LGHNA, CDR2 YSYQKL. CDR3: CASSQVTNYAEQFF. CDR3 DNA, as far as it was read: TGTGCCAGCAGCCAAGTAACAAACTATGCTGAGCAGTTC.

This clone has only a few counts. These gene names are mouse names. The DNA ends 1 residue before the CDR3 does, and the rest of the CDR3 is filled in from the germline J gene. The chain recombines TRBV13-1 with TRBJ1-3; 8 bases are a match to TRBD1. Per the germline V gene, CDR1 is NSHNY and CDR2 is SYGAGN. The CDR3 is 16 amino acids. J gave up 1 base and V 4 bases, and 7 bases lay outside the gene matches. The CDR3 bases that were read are TGTGCCAGCAGTCCCCCTTCAGGGGGCTCTGGAAATACGCTCTAT. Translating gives CASSPPSGGSGNTLY. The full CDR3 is CASSPPSGGSGNTLYF.

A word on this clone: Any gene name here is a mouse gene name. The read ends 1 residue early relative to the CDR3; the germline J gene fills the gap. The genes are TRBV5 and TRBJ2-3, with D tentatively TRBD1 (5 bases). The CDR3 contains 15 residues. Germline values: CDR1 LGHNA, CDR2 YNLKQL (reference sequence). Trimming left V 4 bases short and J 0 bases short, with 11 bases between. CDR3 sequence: CASSPGQISAETLYF. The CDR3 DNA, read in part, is TGTGCCAGCAGCCCCGGACAAATTAGTGCAGAAACGCTGTAT.

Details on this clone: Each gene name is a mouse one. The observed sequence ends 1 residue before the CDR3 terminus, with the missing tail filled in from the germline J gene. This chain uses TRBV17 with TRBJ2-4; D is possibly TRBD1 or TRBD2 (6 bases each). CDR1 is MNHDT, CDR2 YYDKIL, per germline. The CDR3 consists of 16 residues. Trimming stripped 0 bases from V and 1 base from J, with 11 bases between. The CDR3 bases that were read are TGTGCTAGCAGTAGAGATCGAAGGGGGGGTCAAAACACCTTGTAC. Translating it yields CASSRDRRGGQNTLY. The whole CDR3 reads CASSRDRRGGQNTLYF.

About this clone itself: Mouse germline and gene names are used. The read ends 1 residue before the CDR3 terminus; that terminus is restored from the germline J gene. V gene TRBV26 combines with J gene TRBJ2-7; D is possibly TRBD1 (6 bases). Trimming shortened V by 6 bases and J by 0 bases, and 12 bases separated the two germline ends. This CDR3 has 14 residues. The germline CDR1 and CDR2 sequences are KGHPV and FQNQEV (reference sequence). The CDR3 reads CASSRRDISYEQYF. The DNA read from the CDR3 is TGTGCCAGCAGCCGCCGGGACATCTCCTATGAACAGTAC.

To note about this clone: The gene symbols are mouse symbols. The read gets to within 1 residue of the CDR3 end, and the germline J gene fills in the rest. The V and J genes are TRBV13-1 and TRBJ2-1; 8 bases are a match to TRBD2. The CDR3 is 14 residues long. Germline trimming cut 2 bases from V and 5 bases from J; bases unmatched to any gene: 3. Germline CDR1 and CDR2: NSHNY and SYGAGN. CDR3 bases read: TGTGCCAGCAGTGAAGGCTGGGGGGATGCTGAGCAGTTC. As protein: CASSEGWGDAEQF. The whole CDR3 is CASSEGWGDAEQFF.

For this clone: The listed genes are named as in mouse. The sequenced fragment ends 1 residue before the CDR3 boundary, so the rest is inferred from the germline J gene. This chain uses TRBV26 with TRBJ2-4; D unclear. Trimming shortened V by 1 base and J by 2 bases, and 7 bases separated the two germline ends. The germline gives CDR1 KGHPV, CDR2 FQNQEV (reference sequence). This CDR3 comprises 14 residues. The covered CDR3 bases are TGTGCCAGCAGTCTGTGGAGGGATCAAAACACCTTGTAC. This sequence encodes CASSLWRDQNTLY. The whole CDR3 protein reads CASSLWRDQNTLYF. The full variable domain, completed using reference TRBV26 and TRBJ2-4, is NSKVIQTPRYLVKGQGQKAKMRCIPEKGHPVVFWYQQNKNNEFKFLINFQNQEVLQQIDMTEKRFSAECPSNSPCSLEIQSSEAGDSALYLCASSLWRDQNTLYFGAGTRLSVL.

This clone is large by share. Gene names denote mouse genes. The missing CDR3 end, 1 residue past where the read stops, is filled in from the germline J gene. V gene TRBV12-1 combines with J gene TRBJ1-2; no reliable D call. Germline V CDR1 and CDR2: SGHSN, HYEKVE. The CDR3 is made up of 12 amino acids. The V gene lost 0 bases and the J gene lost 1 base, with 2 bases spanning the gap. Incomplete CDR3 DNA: TGTGCCAGCTCTCTCGGAAACTCCGACTACACC. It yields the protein CASSLGNSDYT. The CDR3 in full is CASSLGNSDYTF.

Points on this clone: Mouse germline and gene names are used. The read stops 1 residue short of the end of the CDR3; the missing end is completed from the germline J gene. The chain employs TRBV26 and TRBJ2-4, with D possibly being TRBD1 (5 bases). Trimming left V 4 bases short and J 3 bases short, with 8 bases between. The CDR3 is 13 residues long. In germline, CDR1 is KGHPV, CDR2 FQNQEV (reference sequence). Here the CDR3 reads CASSPDRQNTLYF. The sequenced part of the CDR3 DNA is TGTGCCAGCAGTCCTGACAGACAAAACACCTTGTAC.

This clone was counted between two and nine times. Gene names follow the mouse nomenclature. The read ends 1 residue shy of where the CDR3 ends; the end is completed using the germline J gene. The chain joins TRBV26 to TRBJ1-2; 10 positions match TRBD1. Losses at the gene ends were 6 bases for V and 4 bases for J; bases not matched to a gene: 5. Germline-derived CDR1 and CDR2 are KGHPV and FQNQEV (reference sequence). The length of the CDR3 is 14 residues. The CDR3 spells CASSLDRGLSDYTF. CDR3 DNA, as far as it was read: TGTGCCAGCAGCCTTGACAGGGGGCTCTCCGACTACACC.

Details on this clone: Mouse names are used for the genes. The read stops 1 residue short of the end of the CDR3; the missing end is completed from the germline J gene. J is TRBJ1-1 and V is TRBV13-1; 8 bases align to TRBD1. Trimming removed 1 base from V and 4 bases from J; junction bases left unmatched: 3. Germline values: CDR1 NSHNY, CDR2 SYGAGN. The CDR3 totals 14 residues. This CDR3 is CASSDQGAGTEVFF. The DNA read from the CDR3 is TGTGCCAGCAGTGATCAGGGGGCAGGCACAGAAGTCTTC.

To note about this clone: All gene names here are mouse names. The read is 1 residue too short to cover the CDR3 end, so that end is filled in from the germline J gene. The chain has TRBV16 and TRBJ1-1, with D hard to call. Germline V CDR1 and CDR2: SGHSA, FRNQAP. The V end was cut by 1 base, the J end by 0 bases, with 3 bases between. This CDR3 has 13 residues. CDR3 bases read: TGTGCAAGCAGCTTAGCGGCAAACACAGAAGTCTTC. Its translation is CASSLAANTEVF. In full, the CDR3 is CASSLAANTEVFF.

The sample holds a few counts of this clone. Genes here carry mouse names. CDR3 loop: CASSDVDWGGNYAEQFF. The part of the CDR3 DNA that was read is TGTGCCAGCAGTGATGTGGACTGGGGGGGTAACTATGCTGAGCAGTTC. This chain connects TRBV13-1 to TRBJ2-1, with 12 bases aligning to TRBD2. The sequenced fragment ends 1 residue before the CDR3 boundary, so the rest is inferred from the germline J gene. V was clipped by 0 bases and J by 0 bases; unmatched bases: 1. This CDR3 is built from 17 residues. Per germline, CDR1 NSHNY and CDR2 SYGAGN.

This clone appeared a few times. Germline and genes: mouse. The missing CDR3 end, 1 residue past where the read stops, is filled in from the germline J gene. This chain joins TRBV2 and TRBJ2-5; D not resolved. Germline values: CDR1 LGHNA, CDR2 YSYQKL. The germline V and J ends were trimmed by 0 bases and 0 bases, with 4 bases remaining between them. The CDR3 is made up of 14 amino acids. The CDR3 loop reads CASSQEGNQDTQYF. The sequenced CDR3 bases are TGTGCCAGCAGCCAAGAAGGGAACCAAGACACCCAGTAC.

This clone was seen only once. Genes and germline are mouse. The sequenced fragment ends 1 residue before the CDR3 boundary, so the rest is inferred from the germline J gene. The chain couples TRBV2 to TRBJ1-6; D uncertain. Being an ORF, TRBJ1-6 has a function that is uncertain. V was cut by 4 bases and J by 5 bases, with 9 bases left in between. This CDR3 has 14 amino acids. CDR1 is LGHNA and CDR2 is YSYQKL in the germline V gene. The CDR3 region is CASSRDEDNSPLYF. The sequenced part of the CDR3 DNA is TGTGCCAGCAGCCGAGATGAGGATAATTCGCCCCTCTAC.

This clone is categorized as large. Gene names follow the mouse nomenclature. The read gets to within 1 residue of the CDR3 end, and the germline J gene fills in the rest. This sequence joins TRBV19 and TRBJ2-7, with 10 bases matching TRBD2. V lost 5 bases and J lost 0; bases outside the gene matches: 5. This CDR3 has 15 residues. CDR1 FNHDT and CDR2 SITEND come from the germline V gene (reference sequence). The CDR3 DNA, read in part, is TGTGCCAGCAGCCCGGGACTGGGGAGCTCCTATGAACAGTAC. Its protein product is CASSPGLGSSYEQY. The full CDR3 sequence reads CASSPGLGSSYEQYF.

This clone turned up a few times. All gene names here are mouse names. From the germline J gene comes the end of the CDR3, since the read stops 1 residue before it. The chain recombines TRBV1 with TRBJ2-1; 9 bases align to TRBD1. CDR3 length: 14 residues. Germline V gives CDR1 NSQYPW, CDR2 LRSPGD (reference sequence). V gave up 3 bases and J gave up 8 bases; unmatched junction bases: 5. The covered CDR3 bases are TGCACCTGCAGTGCCCGGGACAGGGATCCTGAGCAGTTC. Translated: CTCSARDRDPEQF. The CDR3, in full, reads CTCSARDRDPEQFF.

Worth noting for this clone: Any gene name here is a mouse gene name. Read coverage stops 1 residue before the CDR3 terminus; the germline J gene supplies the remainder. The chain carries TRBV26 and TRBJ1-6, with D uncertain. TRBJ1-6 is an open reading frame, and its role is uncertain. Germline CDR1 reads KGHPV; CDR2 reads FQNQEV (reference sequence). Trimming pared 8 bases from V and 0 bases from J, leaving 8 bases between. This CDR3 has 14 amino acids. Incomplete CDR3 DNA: TGTGCCAGCGCCCAAGATTCCTATAATTCGCCCCTCTAC. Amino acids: CASAQDSYNSPLY. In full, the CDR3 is CASAQDSYNSPLYF.

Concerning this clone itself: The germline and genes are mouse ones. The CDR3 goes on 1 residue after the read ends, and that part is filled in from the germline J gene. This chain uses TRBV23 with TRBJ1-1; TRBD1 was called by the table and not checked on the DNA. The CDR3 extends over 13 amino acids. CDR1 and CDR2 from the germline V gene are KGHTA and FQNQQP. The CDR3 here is CSSSRQRNTEVFF. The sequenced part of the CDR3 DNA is TGCTCCAGCAGCCGACAGAGAAACACAGAAGTCTTC.

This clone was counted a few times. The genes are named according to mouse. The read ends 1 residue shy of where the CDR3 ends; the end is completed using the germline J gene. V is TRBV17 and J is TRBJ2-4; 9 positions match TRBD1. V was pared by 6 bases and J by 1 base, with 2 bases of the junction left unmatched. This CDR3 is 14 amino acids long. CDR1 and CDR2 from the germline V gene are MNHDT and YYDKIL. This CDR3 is CASRDRGGQNTLYF. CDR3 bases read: TGTGCTAGCAGGGACAGGGGCGGTCAAAACACCTTGTAC.

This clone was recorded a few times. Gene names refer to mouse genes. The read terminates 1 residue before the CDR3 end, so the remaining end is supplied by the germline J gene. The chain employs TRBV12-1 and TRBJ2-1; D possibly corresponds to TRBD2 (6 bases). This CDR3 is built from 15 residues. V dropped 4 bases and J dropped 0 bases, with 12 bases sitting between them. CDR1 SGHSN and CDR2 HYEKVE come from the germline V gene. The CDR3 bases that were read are TGTGCCAGCTCCCTTTACTGGGTTAACTATGCTGAGCAGTTC. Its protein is CASSLYWVNYAEQF. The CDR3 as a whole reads CASSLYWVNYAEQFF.